This section outlines one T cell receptor beta chain sequence together with its context. Original handling: Amplified reference gene primers provided the basis for estimating nucleated cell counts. Sequenced by immunoSEQ multiplex PCR; TCRdb stores in-frame clones only, minus some. The V and J calls and clone size come from that table; D and trimming were worked out from the DNA. Among about 250,000 clones listed, around 88% were seen once. These data originate in a study of blood T cell repertoires in COVID-19. For the study at large: Acute and convalescent COVID-19 samples came from the United States, Italy and Spain.

The CDR3 is 14 amino acids. V was pared by 6 bases and J by 9 bases, with 12 bases of the junction left unmatched. Looked up from germline, CDR1 is MNHNY and CDR2 is SVGAGI (reference sequence). Seattle-derived patients entered the study during active infection and were followed longitudinally. The sequence came from a woman aged 30 to 39 with COVID-19, enrolled during active disease. The chain is built from TRBV6-6 and TRBJ1-1, with 8 bases matching TRBD1. Sequences were obtained from peripheral blood. The CDR3 DNA reads as TGTGCCAGCAGACCCCCCGGACAGGGTCTTAAAGCTTTCTTT. This codes for CASRPPGQGLKAFF.